These 9 T cell receptor beta chains were sequenced from one sample in a study of persistence of HIV-infected CD4 T cells. Cells were stimulated with CMV-infected fibroblast lysates at 8.5 to 10 ug/mL. Memory cells lacking CD40L and CD69 with high CD45RO were sorted. Sequencing used immunoSEQ version 4 in survey mode. Generated by immunoSEQ multiplex PCR, the TCRdb table keeps only in-frame clones and is missing some. The sample holds some 30,000 clones, roughly 75% seen once. These receptors lack a known antigen. Sample: CD4+ T cells sorted from PBMCs after approximately 20-hour stimulation, taken from a patient who received antiretroviral therapy. The receptors stem from an adult woman with HIV who was CMV-seropositive.

This clone was found once. The chain joins TRBV4-1 to TRBJ1-1; D is unclear. The V gene's germline CDR1 is MGHRA and CDR2 YSYEKL. The CDR3 loop spans 14 amino acids. Deletions cut 2 bases from V and 6 bases from J, with 13 bases between. The CDR3 DNA follows: TGCGCCAGCAGCCAACCGCTCCGGACCGCTGAAGCTTTCTTT. It codes for CASSQPLRTAEAFF.

In its sample, this clone was seen a few times. V and J are TRBV30 and TRBJ2-7, with TRBD2 matching over 8 bases. CDR3 length: 12 residues. Losses at the gene ends were 2 bases for V and 7 bases for J; bases not matched to a gene: 4. CDR1 and CDR2 from the germline V gene are GTSNPN and SVGIG (reference sequence). The CDR3: CAWSFVAGEQYF. The CDR3 DNA sequence: TGTGCCTGGAGTTTTGTAGCGGGAGAGCAGTACTTC. The full variable domain, in which reference TRBV30 and TRBJ2-7 provide the parts outside the CDR3, is SQTIHQWPATLVQPVGSPLSLECTVEGTSNPNLYWYRQAAGRGLQLLFYSVGIGQISSEVPQNLSASRPQDRQFILSSKKLLLSDSGFYLCAWSFVAGEQYFGPGTRLTVT.

The chain has TRBV6-1 and TRBJ2-1; D is unresolved. V lost 1 base, J lost 9 bases, and 4 bases lay in between. The CDR3 has 11 amino acids. Per germline, CDR1 MNHNS and CDR2 SASEGT. The CDR3 protein is CASSEGGEQFF. The CDR3 nucleotides are TGTGCCAGCAGTGAAGGGGGTGAGCAGTTCTTC.

This clone showed up just once. V usage is TRBV7-9 and J usage is TRBJ1-4, with unresolved D. The CDR3 runs to 14 residues. From germline, CDR1 is SEHNR and CDR2 FQNEAQ (reference sequence). V lost 1 base, J lost 3 bases, and 6 bases lay in between. The CDR3 loop is CASSLGAPNEKLFF. In nucleotides, the CDR3 is TGTGCCAGCAGCTTAGGGGCGCCTAATGAAAAACTGTTTTTT.

The CDR3 sequence: CASSPGQSYEQYF. The DNA of the CDR3 is TGTGCCAGCAGCCCGGGACAGTCCTACGAGCAGTACTTC. V usage is TRBV7-6 and J usage is TRBJ2-7; 7 nucleotides agree with TRBD1. The CDR3 is 13 residues long. The germline V gene encodes CDR1 SGHVS and CDR2 FNYEAQ. With V trimmed by 5 bases and J by 1 base, 2 bases remained unmatched.

This rearrangement joins TRBV19 to TRBJ2-3; a weak D match, TRBD1 (5 bases). The V end was cut by 5 bases, the J end by 0 bases, with 12 bases between. This CDR3 region has 15 residues. Germline assignment: CDR1 LNHDA and CDR2 SQIVND (reference sequence). DNA of the CDR3: TGTGCCAGTAGTCCGGACACGGCTAGCACAGATACGCAGTATTTT. Protein: CASSPDTASTDTQYF.

V and J are TRBV19 and TRBJ1-1; D gene ambiguous. Germline CDR1 and CDR2: LNHDA and SQIVND (reference sequence). Trimming left V 5 bases short and J 1 base short, with 14 bases between. This CDR3 region has 15 residues. CDR3 in amino acids: CASSLGSRGNTEAFF. CDR3 DNA sequence: TGTGCCAGTAGTTTGGGGTCGCGGGGGAACACTGAAGCTTTCTTT.

The chain has TRBV4-1 and TRBJ2-2, with 8 bases identical to TRBD2. CDR3 size: 14 residues. Unmatched junction bases numbered 8, after V lost 4 bases and J lost 10 bases. CDR1 MGHRA and CDR2 YSYEKL come from the germline V gene. CDR3 protein: CASSPDGGGQELFF. DNA of the CDR3: TGCGCCAGCAGCCCCGACGGCGGGGGGCAGGAGCTGTTTTTT.

This clone was picked up a small number of times. The chain uses TRBV28 and TRBJ2-3; 7 nucleotides line up with TRBD2. The CDR3 extends over 14 amino acids. Germline values: CDR1 MDHEN, CDR2 SYDVKM. Germline trimming cut 6 bases from V and 2 bases from J; bases unmatched to any gene: 5. The CDR3 sequence: CASRKRGNTDTQYF. The CDR3 DNA reads as TGTGCCAGCAGGAAGCGGGGCAACACAGATACGCAGTATTTT.